Below are 8 T cell receptor beta chains sequenced from a single sample in a study of blood T cell repertoires in COVID-19. TCRdb's table, derived via immunoSEQ multiplex PCR, lists solely in-frame clones and lacks some. The table shows roughly 190,000 clones, with 85% to 90% occurring only once. The specimen sequenced was peripheral blood. The receptors originated from a man aged 35 to 55 with active or convalescent COVID-19.

The chain employs TRBV27 and TRBJ2-2, with 9 bases fitting TRBD1. The CDR3 contains 17 residues. V dropped 6 bases and J dropped 5; count of bases not matched to a gene: 13. The germline V gene has CDR1 MNHEY and CDR2 SMNVEV (reference sequence). Here the CDR3 DNA reads TGTGCCAGCAGCCTCGCCGTGAGGACAGGGGTTACCGGGGAGCTGTTTTTT. Translated: CASSLAVRTGVTGELFF.

This clone was found once. The chain employs TRBV4-2 and TRBJ2-5, with D perhaps matching TRBD2 (5 bases). Trimming took off 3 bases at V and 4 bases at J, with 12 bases between the two ends. CDR1 is LGHNA, CDR2 YNFKEQ, per germline. CDR3 length: 14 residues. In DNA form, the CDR3 reads TGTGCCAGCAGCCAGGACTCCCTGGGAGAGACCCAGTACTTC. This encodes CASSQDSLGETQYF.

The chain is built from TRBV12-5 and TRBJ1-4, with 7 bases identical to TRBD1. This CDR3 comprises 15 residues. Looked up from germline, CDR1 is LGHNT and CDR2 is FRNRAP. V gave up 5 bases and J gave up 2 bases; unmatched junction bases: 5. The CDR3 is CASGISGGTNEKLFF. CDR3 DNA: TGTGCTAGTGGTATCTCAGGGGGTACTAATGAAAAACTGTTTTTT.

This chain joins TRBV6-5 and TRBJ1-2, with 9 bases that match TRBD1. V lost 4 bases to trimming and J lost 3 bases; unmatched junction nucleotides: 3. Germline V gives CDR1 MNHEY, CDR2 SVGAGI. The CDR3 runs 14 residues. The CDR3, as DNA: TGTGCCAGCAGTTCCGGGGACAGGGACTATGGCTACACCTTC. This encodes CASSSGDRDYGYTF.

The J gene is TRBJ1-2, the V gene TRBV7-2; maybe TRBD1 (6 bases). The CDR3 has 16 residues. Trimming cost V 5 bases and J 1 base, with 17 bases left between them. Germline V CDR1 and CDR2: SGHTA, FQGNSA. CDR3 sequence (DNA): TGTGCCAGCAGCCCCGGCGGGGGCAGCTTTAACTATGGCTACACCTTC. Translating gives CASSPGGGSFNYGYTF.

The CDR3 spells CASSKWTDMYGYTF. The CDR3 region has the DNA TGTGCCAGCAGTAAATGGACGGACATGTATGGCTACACCTTC. This chain uses TRBV6-2 or TRBV6-3 with TRBJ1-2; the D gene is possibly TRBD1 (5 bases). There are 14 residues in the CDR3. Germline values: CDR1 MNHEY, CDR2 SVGEGT. The V and J ends lost 5 bases and 5 bases respectively, with 15 bases between them.

In its sample, this clone was seen once. V is TRBV5-1 and J is TRBJ1-1; 7 nucleotides align to TRBD1. This CDR3 has 15 amino acids. Germline-derived CDR1 and CDR2 are SGHRS and YFSETQ. Unmatched junction bases numbered 8, after V lost 4 bases and J lost 2 bases. The DNA of the CDR3 is TGCGCCAGCAGCAGAAGACAGGGAAGAAACACTGAAGCTTTCTTT. Translated, it gives CASSRRQGRNTEAFF. Supplemented by reference TRBV5-1 and TRBJ1-1, the full variable domain reads KAGVTQTPRYLIKTRGQQVTLSCSPISGHRSVSWYQQTPGQGLQFLFEYFSETQRNKGNFPGRFSGRQFSNSRSEMNVSTLELGDSALYLCASSRRQGRNTEAFFGQGTRLTVV.

This clone was counted only a few times. V usage is TRBV15 and J usage is TRBJ2-7, with D maybe TRBD1 (6 bases). CDR3 length equals 15 residues. V was clipped by 3 bases and J by 4 bases, with 16 bases between them. The germline gives CDR1 LNHNV, CDR2 YYDKDF (reference sequence). CDR3 in DNA: TGTGCCACCAGCAGTAACAGGGAGAGGGCGTACGAGCAGTACTTC. As protein: CATSSNRERAYEQYF.